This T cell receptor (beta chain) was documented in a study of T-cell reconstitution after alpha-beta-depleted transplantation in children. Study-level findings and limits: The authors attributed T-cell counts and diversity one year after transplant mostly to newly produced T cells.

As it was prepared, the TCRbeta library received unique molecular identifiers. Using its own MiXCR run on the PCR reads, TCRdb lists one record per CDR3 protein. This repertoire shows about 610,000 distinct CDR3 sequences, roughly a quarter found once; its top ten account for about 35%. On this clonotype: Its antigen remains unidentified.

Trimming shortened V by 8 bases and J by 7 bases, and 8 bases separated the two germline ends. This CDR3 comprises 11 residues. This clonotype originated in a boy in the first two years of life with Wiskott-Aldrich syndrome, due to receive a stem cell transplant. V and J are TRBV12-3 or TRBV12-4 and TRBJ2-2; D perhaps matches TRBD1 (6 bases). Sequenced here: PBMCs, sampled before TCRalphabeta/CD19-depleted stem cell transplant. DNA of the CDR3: TGTGCCAGCGGGGACATCGGGGAGCTGTTTTTT. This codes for CASGDIGELFF.